This section outlines one TCR beta chain sequence together with its context. Assay: immunoSEQ multiplex PCR; the TCRdb copy retains only in-frame clones and omits some. The sample has around 30,000 clones; about 88% are singletons. The sample originates from a study of control samples from healthy donors and cancer patients. CDR1 is ENHRY and CDR2 is SYGVKD in the germline V gene. Trimming left V 5 bases short and J 0 bases short, with 13 bases between. The CDR3 consists of 15 residues. The chain links TRBV10-3 to TRBJ2-5; D is perhaps TRBD2 (7 bases). This TCR came from a woman between 40 and 50 years old with lung cancer. Specimen: PBMCs. The CDR3 nucleotides read TGTGCCATCAGTCTGGGAGGGGGTAACCAAGAGACCCAGTACTTC. Protein: CAISLGGGNQETQYF.